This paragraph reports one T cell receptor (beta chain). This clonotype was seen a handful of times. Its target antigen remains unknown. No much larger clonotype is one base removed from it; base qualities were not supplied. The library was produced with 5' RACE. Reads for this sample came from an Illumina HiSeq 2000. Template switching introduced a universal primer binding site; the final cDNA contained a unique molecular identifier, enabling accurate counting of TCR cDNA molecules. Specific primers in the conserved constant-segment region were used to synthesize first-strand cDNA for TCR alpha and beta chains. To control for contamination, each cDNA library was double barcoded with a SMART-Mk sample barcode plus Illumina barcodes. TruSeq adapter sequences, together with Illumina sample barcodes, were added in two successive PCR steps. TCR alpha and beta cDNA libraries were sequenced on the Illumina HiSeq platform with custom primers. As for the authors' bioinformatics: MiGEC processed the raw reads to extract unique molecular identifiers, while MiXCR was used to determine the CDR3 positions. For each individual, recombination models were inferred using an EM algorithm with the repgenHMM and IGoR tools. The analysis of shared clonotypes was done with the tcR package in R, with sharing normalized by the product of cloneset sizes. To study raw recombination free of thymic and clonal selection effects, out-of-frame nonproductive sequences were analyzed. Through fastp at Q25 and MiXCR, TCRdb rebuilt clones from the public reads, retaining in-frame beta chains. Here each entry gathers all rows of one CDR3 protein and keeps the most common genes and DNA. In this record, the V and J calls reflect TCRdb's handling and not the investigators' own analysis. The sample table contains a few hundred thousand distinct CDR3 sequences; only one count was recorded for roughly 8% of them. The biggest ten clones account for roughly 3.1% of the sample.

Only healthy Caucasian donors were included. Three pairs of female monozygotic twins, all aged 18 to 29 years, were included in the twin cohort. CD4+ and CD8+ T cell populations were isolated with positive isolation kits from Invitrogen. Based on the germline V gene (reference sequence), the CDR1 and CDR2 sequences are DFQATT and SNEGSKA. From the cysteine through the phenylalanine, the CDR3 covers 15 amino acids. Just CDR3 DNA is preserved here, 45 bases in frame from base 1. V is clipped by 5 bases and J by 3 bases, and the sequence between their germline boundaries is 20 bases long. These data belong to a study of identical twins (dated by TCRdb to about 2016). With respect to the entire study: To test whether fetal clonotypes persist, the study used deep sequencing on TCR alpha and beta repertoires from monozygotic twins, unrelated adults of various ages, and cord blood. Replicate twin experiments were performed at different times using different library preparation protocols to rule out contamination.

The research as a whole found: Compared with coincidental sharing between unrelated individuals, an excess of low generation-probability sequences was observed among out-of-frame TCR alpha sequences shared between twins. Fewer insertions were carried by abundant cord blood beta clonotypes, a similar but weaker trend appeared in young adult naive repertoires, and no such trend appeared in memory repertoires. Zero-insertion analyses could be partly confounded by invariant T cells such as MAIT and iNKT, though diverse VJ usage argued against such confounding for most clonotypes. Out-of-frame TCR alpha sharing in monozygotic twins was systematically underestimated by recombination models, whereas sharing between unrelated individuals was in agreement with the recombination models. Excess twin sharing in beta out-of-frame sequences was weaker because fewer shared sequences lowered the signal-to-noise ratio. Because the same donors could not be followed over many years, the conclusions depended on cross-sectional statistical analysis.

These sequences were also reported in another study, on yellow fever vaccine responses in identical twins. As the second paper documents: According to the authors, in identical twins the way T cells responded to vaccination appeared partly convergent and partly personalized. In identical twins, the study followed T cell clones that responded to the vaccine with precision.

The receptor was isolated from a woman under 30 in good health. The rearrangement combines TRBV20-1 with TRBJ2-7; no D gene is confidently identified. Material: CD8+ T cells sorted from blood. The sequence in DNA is TGCAGTGCTCCCCCCCTGAGGACCCTCGACTACGAGCAGTACTTC. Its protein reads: CSAPPLRTLDYEQYF.